The rows below give T cell receptor beta chains drawn from one sample of a study of blood T cell repertoires in COVID-19. Here immunoSEQ multiplex PCR was the method, and the copy in TCRdb shows in-frame clones only, minus some. In the table there are around 200,000 clones, more than 85% of which are singletons. Specimen: peripheral blood. These receptors originate from a man aged 40-55 years with active or convalescent COVID-19. Both conserved end residues are trimmed from each CDR3. Expanded clones are given a class, and other clones once, few, many or no size at all.

J | size | V | CDR3
TRBJ1-5 | - | TRBV19 | ASSKSPGQLNSNQPQH
TRBJ1-1 | - | TRBV5-8 | ASSLLNMNTEAF
TRBJ1-2 | few | TRBV28 | ASSTGQYGYT
TRBJ2-3 | - | TRBV12-3/TRBV12-4 | ASSFGGADTQY
TRBJ2-7 | few | TRBV19 | ASTSGTGSTYEQY
TRBJ2-1 | once | TRBV7-9 | ASRMTGNSNEQF
TRBJ1-1 | few | TRBV18 | ASSPTGGDTEAF
TRBJ2-1 | - | TRBV10-1 | ASSESTRTGPQF
TRBJ1-2 | - | TRBV10-2 | ASSESTRSGYT
TRBJ1-1 | - | TRBV21-1 | ASSKVRHEAEAF
TRBJ2-3 | - | TRBV6-6 | ASNPRPTDTQY
TRBJ2-7 | - | TRBV4-1 | ASSQEGHLESSYEQY
TRBJ2-7 | - | TRBV5-4 | ASSLSSGTGEEQY
TRBJ2-7 | - | TRBV28 | ASRTGASYEQY
TRBJ2-3 | - | TRBV7-7 | ASSRSGGAFTDTQY
TRBJ1-2 | few | TRBV29-1 | SVAGGTSYGYT
TRBJ2-7 | - | TRBV11-2 | ASSLRGAGNEQY
TRBJ1-1 | - | TRBV19 | ASSASGGRTEAF
TRBJ1-2 | - | TRBV12-3/TRBV12-4 | ASSRDRGYGYT
TRBJ2-3 | - | TRBV19 | ATHAGQGTDTQY
TRBJ1-1 | - | TRBV5-4 | ASSLRGDTEAF
TRBJ1-5 | - | TRBV15 | ATNRDLSNQPQH
TRBJ2-5 | - | TRBV14 | ASSRNQTGPETQY
TRBJ1-6 | once | TRBV28 | ASSLAGQGGTPLH
TRBJ1-3 | - | TRBV28 | ASQGPSGNTIY
TRBJ2-3 | - | TRBV7-2 | ASSHFLTGEADTQY
TRBJ2-6 | - | TRBV24-1 | ATSDETGETGANVLT
TRBJ2-3 | - | TRBV5-5 | ASSGTPGGLTDTQY
TRBJ2-3 | - | TRBV5-1 | ASSLGASGATDTQY
TRBJ1-2 | - | TRBV24-1 | ATSDLRTPYGYT
TRBJ1-5 | - | TRBV7-9 | ASSRGSQPQH
TRBJ2-5 | - | TRBV5-6 | ASSLSETQY
TRBJ2-7 | - | TRBV27 | ASRLAGGIHEQY
TRBJ2-1 | once | TRBV13 | ASGRETSTPNEQF
TRBJ2-2 | - | TRBV11-3 | ASSLLAGANGELF
TRBJ1-4 | - | TRBV5-4 | ASSLVGTGSEKLF
TRBJ2-3 | - | TRBV20-1 | SASRGPTDTQY
TRBJ1-2 | - | TRBV24-1 | ATSDLGWGHGYT
TRBJ2-7 | few | TRBV9 | ASSVGPGQVSEQY
TRBJ2-5 | - | TRBV6-6 | ASSYSQGSQETQY
TRBJ1-1 | few | TRBV29-1 | SGGGRLNTEAF
TRBJ1-1 | few | TRBV11-2 | ASSLVGGGGTEAF
TRBJ2-5 | - | TRBV15 | ATNFVSGETQY
TRBJ2-3 | - | TRBV6-1 | ASSEDPRDRGKY
TRBJ2-7 | - | TRBV13 | ASSTRWDRSYEQY
TRBJ2-5 | - | TRBV7-2 | ASSGWGSGAETQY
TRBJ1-1 | - | TRBV4-1 | ASSIGTANTEAF
TRBJ1-4 | - | TRBV15 | ATSRDRGTGGTKSEKLF
TRBJ1-5 | once | TRBV5-1 | ASSEGQNQPQH
TRBJ1-1 | - | TRBV19 | ASSTLMNTEAF
TRBJ2-1 | once | TRBV18 | ASSPTRNEQF
TRBJ1-1 | - | TRBV15 | ATSRSKTENTEAF